One sample yielded the 30 T cell receptor beta chains listed below, sequenced in a study of naive and memory T cell subsets. General observations from the study: Especially in CD8 cells, naive repertoires contained a few larger clonotypes, possibly CD45RA-re-expressing memory cells.

Their cognate antigens are unknown. The beta constant-region primer was an equimolar mix of two oligonucleotides covering TRBC1 and TRBC2. Nested alpha and beta constant-region primers with the SP2 primer drove four PCR rounds on ligated cDNA. Each CDR3 protein is one row after TCRdb ran MiXCR on the UMI-ligation and nested PCR reads. The repertoire holds about 100,000 distinct CDR3 sequences, with about 15% as singletons. The sequenced sample consisted of naive CD8+ T cells from blood. These receptors all stem from a human donor in good health.

V gene TRBV12-3 or TRBV12-4 combines with J gene TRBJ1-6; weak D call: TRBD1 (5 bases). V lost 6 bases to trimming and J lost 9 bases, with 12 bases between them. CDR3 length: 13 residues. CDR3 sequence reads: CASSQAGSSPLHF. The CDR3 DNA reads TGTGCCAGCAGCCAAGCAGGGAGTTCACCCCTCCACTTT.

In its sample, this clonotype was seen a few times. This chain's CDR3 is CASSLAGTGLSPGANVLTF. The CDR3 coding sequence is TGTGCCAGCAGCTTAGCCGGGACAGGGTTATCGCCTGGGGCCAACGTCCTGACTTTC. The chain couples TRBV11-1 to TRBJ2-6; 9 bases fit TRBD1. V was pared by 0 bases and J by 2 bases, with 8 bases of the junction left unmatched. Germline V gene sequence: CDR1 SGHAT, CDR2 FQDESV (reference sequence). The CDR3 runs 19 residues.

There are a few counts of this clonotype. This chain connects TRBV20-1 to TRBJ2-7; D is possibly TRBD1 (6 bases). Germline CDR1 reads DFQATT; CDR2 reads SNEGSKA (reference sequence). The ends were cut back, 1 base at V and 2 bases at J, with 18 bases in the middle. The length of the CDR3 is 16 residues. The CDR3 DNA follows: TGCAGTGCTAGAGCATCCCTTTCTCAGGGGACCTACGAGCAGTACTTC. It translates to CSARASLSQGTYEQYF.

This clonotype was counted ten times or more. The chain carries TRBV12-3 or TRBV12-4 and TRBJ1-2; the match to TRBD1 covers 7 bases. The CDR3 consists of 12 residues. The J segment lost 6 bases and the V segment lost 5 bases, leaving 3 bases of the junction unmatched. In DNA, the CDR3 is TGTGCCAGCAGTGTCACAGGGGATGGCTACACCTTC. Protein product: CASSVTGDGYTF.

This clonotype was seen at least ten times. The chain is built from TRBV7-8 and TRBJ2-1; D might be TRBD1 (6 bases). The germline CDR1 and CDR2 sequences are SGHVS and FQNEAQ. V lost 1 base and J 5 bases, leaving 9 bases between the germline ends. The CDR3 contains 14 residues. The CDR3 nucleotides are TGTGCCAGCAGCTTAGTGACAGGTAACAATGAGCAGTTCTTC. Amino acid sequence: CASSLVTGNNEQFF.

This clonotype was seen a few times. V is TRBV7-6 and J is TRBJ2-3; unclear D gene. Trimming pared 0 bases from V and 2 bases from J, leaving 6 bases between. Germline loops: CDR1 SGHVS, CDR2 FNYEAQ. CDR3 length: 14 amino acids. CDR3 in DNA: TGTGCCAGCAGCTTAGCGCTTCTCACAGATACGCAGTATTTT. Its protein is CASSLALLTDTQYF.

The V call is TRBV5-6, the J call TRBJ1-1, with D possibly matching TRBD1 (5 bases). Per the germline V gene, CDR1 is SGHDT and CDR2 is YYEEEE. The V end lost 2 bases, the J end lost 6 bases, and 26 bases lay between the germline ends. The CDR3 has 18 residues. CDR3 sequence (DNA): TGTGCCAGCAGCTTCGAACGGAACCGGGGCACCCCCAACCCTGAAGCTTTCTTT. Protein product: CASSFERNRGTPNPEAFF.

The CDR3 bases are TGTGCCAGCAGTTTAAGAGGGAACTACGAGCAGTACTTC. Its protein product is CASSLRGNYEQYF. The V call is TRBV27, the J call TRBJ2-7, with D maybe TRBD2 (5 bases). The CDR3 is 13 residues long. The V end lost 2 bases, the J end lost 3 bases, and 8 bases lay between the germline ends. The germline V gene has CDR1 MNHEY and CDR2 SMNVEV (reference sequence).

The chain employs TRBV7-8 and TRBJ1-2; D is unresolved. V gave up 3 bases and J gave up 8 bases, with 16 bases separating them. This CDR3 contains 14 residues. The V gene's germline CDR1 is SGHVS and CDR2 FQNEAQ. The chain's CDR3 is CASSFGTLSGGYTF. In DNA form, the CDR3 reads TGTGCCAGCAGCTTTGGAACTTTATCGGGGGGCTACACCTTC.

The sample holds many counts of this clonotype. The chain recombines TRBV20-1 with TRBJ2-7; D is unresolved. Trimming left V 6 bases short and J 2 bases short, with 14 bases between. This CDR3 is built from 13 residues. Germline CDR1 and CDR2: DFQATT and SNEGSKA (reference sequence). The CDR3 DNA reads as TGCAGTGCCACCCGGACGGCTACCTACGAGCAGTACTTC. Amino acid sequence: CSATRTATYEQYF.

This clonotype appeared a few times. The V call is TRBV29-1, the J call TRBJ2-7, with unresolved D. The CDR3 runs to 12 residues. V was shortened by 3 bases and J by 2 bases, with 8 bases between the two germline ends. Germline CDR1 and CDR2: SQVTM and ANQGSEA. CDR3 DNA: TGCAGCGTTGAGGGGTCCGCCTACGAGCAGTACTTC. This codes for CSVEGSAYEQYF.

This clonotype turned up a few times. The chain is built from TRBV6-2 or TRBV6-3 and TRBJ2-7, with D unclear. V was shortened by 0 bases and J by 5 bases, with 8 bases between the two germline ends. This CDR3 has 13 residues. The germline gives CDR1 MNHEY, CDR2 SVGEGT. CDR3 sequence reads: CASSYSGMNEQYF. The CDR3 DNA reads TGTGCCAGCAGTTACTCCGGTATGAACGAGCAGTACTTC.

The chain recombines TRBV7-9 with TRBJ1-1; D remains unclear. The CDR3 is 14 amino acids. Germline V gene lookup returns CDR1 SEHNR and CDR2 FQNEAQ (reference sequence). V lost 5 bases, J lost 1 base, and 11 bases lay in between. The CDR3 DNA reads as TGTGCCAGCAGCGACGGCGGGAGGAACACTGAAGCTTTCTTT. Translated, it gives CASSDGGRNTEAFF.

V is TRBV12-3 or TRBV12-4 and J is TRBJ2-7; the D gene could be TRBD1 or TRBD2 (7 bases each). Deletions cut 6 bases from V and 2 bases from J, with 14 bases between. CDR3 length equals 14 residues. CDR3 in DNA: TGTGCCAGCAGCGAAGCGGGGACAGCCTACGAGCAGTACTTC. It codes for CASSEAGTAYEQYF.

This chain links TRBV7-9 with TRBJ2-7; D remains ambiguous. V lost 2 bases, J lost 5 bases, and 10 bases lay in between. The CDR3 has 13 amino acids. Germline V gene lookup returns CDR1 SEHNR and CDR2 FQNEAQ (reference sequence). CDR3 loop: CASSLLVSNEQYF. The CDR3 DNA sequence: TGTGCCAGCAGCTTACTAGTTTCTAACGAGCAGTACTTC. Together with reference TRBV7-9 and TRBJ2-7, the CDR3 gives the full variable domain: DTGVSQNPRHKITKRGQNVTFRCDPISEHNRLYWYRQTLGQGPEFLTYFQNEAQLEKSRLLSDRFSAERPKGSFSTLEIQRTEQGDSAMYLCASSLLVSNEQYFGPGTRLTVT.

The chain joins TRBV21-1 to TRBJ2-7; the table calls TRBD1, which could not be checked here. TRBV21-1 is listed as a pseudogene. The CDR3 is 14 amino acids. CDR3 loop: CASSSVDREDEQYF. Written as DNA, the CDR3 is TGTGCCAGCAGCAGTGTCGACAGGGAGGACGAGCAGTACTTC.

This clonotype has ten or more counts. The rearrangement links TRBV4-1 to TRBJ2-7, with D possibly TRBD1 on 6 matching bases. The V end was cut by 0 bases, the J end by 6 bases, with 15 bases between. The CDR3 runs 15 residues. Germline-derived CDR1 and CDR2 are MGHRA and YSYEKL. CDR3 nucleotide sequence: TGCGCCAGCAGCCAAGATGGGGGCGGTTGGTCCGAGCAGTACTTC. It is translated as CASSQDGGGWSEQYF.

The sample holds a few counts of this clonotype. The chain links TRBV7-8 to TRBJ2-3; D might be TRBD2 (6 bases). V was trimmed by 6 bases and J by 6 bases, leaving 19 bases between them. The CDR3 loop spans 15 amino acids. Germline V lookup: CDR1 SGHVS, CDR2 FQNEAQ. In DNA form, the CDR3 reads TGTGCCAGCAGAACCTTAACCGGGAGCTGGGATACGCAGTATTTT. Protein: CASRTLTGSWDTQYF.

This clonotype has a handful of counts. V is TRBV12-3 or TRBV12-4 and J is TRBJ2-6; the D is unclear. This CDR3 has 12 amino acids. V was trimmed by 3 bases and J by 10 bases, leaving 7 bases between them. This chain's CDR3 is CASSFIPNVLTF. CDR3 coding DNA: TGTGCCAGCAGTTTTATTCCGAACGTCCTGACTTTC.

The rearrangement joins TRBV12-3 or TRBV12-4 to TRBJ2-5; D not resolved. CDR3 length equals 14 residues. Trimming shortened V by 5 bases and J by 2 bases, and 12 bases separated the two germline ends. The CDR3 spells CASSMDGRQETQYF. DNA for the CDR3: TGTGCCAGCAGTATGGACGGCCGGCAAGAGACCCAGTACTTC.

The chain recombines TRBV30 with TRBJ1-3, with D possibly being TRBD1 (5 bases). CDR3 length: 16 residues. Germline lookup yields CDR1 GTSNPN and CDR2 SVGIG (reference sequence). Trimming removed 6 bases at V and 0 bases at J, with 18 bases between. CDR3 sequence (DNA): TGTGCCTGCAACCCCCAAGACAGTAACTCTGGAAACACCATATATTTT. It encodes CACNPQDSNSGNTIYF.

This clonotype showed up many times. V gene TRBV12-3 or TRBV12-4 combines with J gene TRBJ1-1, with no clear D. The CDR3 runs 11 residues. The V end lost 4 bases, the J end lost 6 bases, and 6 bases lay between the germline ends. The CDR3 DNA sequence: TGTGCCAGCAGTTCGTGGGCTGAAGCTTTCTTT. It yields the protein CASSSWAEAFF.

This clonotype came up many times. This chain joins TRBV11-1 and TRBJ2-3, with 9 positions matching TRBD1. CDR1 SGHAT and CDR2 FQDESV come from the germline V gene (reference sequence). With 5 bases clipped from V and 3 bases from J, the junction kept 9 bases outside the gene matches. The CDR3 has 16 amino acids. The CDR3 bases are TGTGCCAGCAGCCCAGGACCGGGACAGGGTACAGATACGCAGTATTTT. The encoded protein is CASSPGPGQGTDTQYF.

This clonotype was picked up a small number of times. The chain links TRBV16 to TRBJ1-2; D ambiguous. V was cut by 5 bases and J by 8 bases, with 12 bases left in between. Per the germline V gene, CDR1 is KGHSY and CDR2 is FQNENV. The CDR3 has 12 residues. CDR3 region: CASSFTPPGYTF. The DNA for the CDR3 is TGTGCCAGCAGCTTCACCCCCCCCGGCTACACCTTC.

This clonotype was counted only a few times. The chain recombines TRBV7-9 with TRBJ2-2, with TRBD2 as a possible D gene (7 bases). The CDR3 loop spans 17 amino acids. The germline gives CDR1 SEHNR, CDR2 FQNEAQ (reference sequence). Trimming took 4 bases from V and 7 from J, leaving 22 bases between them. The CDR3, as DNA: TGTGCCAGCAGCTCCCCCGCTCGGGGGGCGCGAGGCGGGGAGCTGTTTTTT. It encodes CASSSPARGARGGELFF.

The rearrangement links TRBV9 to TRBJ2-3; a possible D gene is TRBD2 (7 bases). This CDR3 is 14 amino acids long. CDR1 is SGDLS and CDR2 is YYNGEE in the germline V gene. With 5 bases removed from V and 2 bases from J, the gap between germline ends came to 12 bases. DNA for the CDR3: TGTGCCAGCAGTGGGGGGGACAACACAGATACGCAGTATTTT. Its protein is CASSGGDNTDTQYF.

The chain links TRBV13 to TRBJ2-2; no definite D call. Trimming removed 2 bases at V and 7 bases at J, with 5 bases between. This CDR3 is built from 12 residues. Germline loops: CDR1 PRHDT, CDR2 FYEKMQ (reference sequence). The CDR3 sequence is CASSLWGGELFF. The CDR3 nucleotides read TGTGCCAGCAGCTTATGGGGCGGGGAGCTGTTTTTT.

J is TRBJ2-7 and V is TRBV7-8; 11 positions agree with TRBD2. The germline gives CDR1 SGHVS, CDR2 FQNEAQ. CDR3 length: 15 amino acids. The V and J ends lost 8 bases and 1 base, in that order; junction bases with no gene match: 7. CDR3 in amino acids: CASGQTSGMSYEQYF. The CDR3 DNA follows: TGTGCCAGCGGCCAGACTAGCGGGATGTCCTACGAGCAGTACTTC.

This clonotype was seen more than once but under ten times. The chain is built from TRBV6-5 and TRBJ1-1; D unresolved. The CDR3 has 13 amino acids. Deletions cut 9 bases from V and 0 bases from J, with 11 bases between. Per germline, CDR1 MNHEY and CDR2 SVGAGI. The CDR3 DNA reads as TGTGCCAGTATTGGACGATTGAACACTGAAGCTTTCTTT. It yields the protein CASIGRLNTEAFF.

This clonotype has just a few counts. The rearrangement uses TRBV5-4 and TRBJ2-2; D remains ambiguous. The V end was cut by 1 base, the J end by 0 bases, with 10 bases between. The length of the CDR3 is 16 residues. Germline V gives CDR1 SGHNT, CDR2 YYREEE (reference sequence). CDR3 sequence: CASSLLVETNTGELFF. CDR3 nucleotide sequence: TGTGCCAGCAGCTTGCTAGTCGAGACGAACACCGGGGAGCTGTTTTTT. The full variable domain, rest sourced from reference TRBV5-4 and TRBJ2-2, is ETGVTQSPTHLIKTRGQQVTLRCSSQSGHNTVSWYQQALGQGPQFIFQYYREEENGRGNFPPRFSGLQFPNYSSELNVNALELDDSALYLCASSLLVETNTGELFFGEGSRLTVL.